Each of the 14 T cell receptor beta chains below was sequenced from the same sample in a study of patients and donors after allogeneic stem cell transplantation. Using its own MiXCR run on the RT-PCR reads, TCRdb lists one record per CDR3 protein. The sample has fewer than 60,000 distinct CDR3 sequences, 13% seen once. The sequencing input was blood, either unsorted or a sorted T cell fraction (not recorded which). These receptors were collected from a human donor who was either an allogeneic HSCT recipient or a stem cell or donor lymphocyte infusion donor (not recorded which). It is not recorded whose cells these are; they may come from a transplant donor.

This clonotype was detected a few times. The chain uses TRBV6-5 and TRBJ2-1; no definite D call. Germline V gene lookup returns CDR1 MNHEY and CDR2 SVGAGI. Trimming left V 0 bases short and J 8 bases short, with 5 bases between. CDR3 size: 12 residues. In nucleotides, the CDR3 is TGTGCCAGCAGTTACTCGAGTGATGAGCAGTTCTTC. It translates to CASSYSSDEQFF.

The rearrangement links TRBV19 to TRBJ1-1, with a weak D call TRBD1 (5 bases). The CDR3 totals 15 residues. Per the germline V gene, CDR1 is LNHDA and CDR2 is SQIVND (reference sequence). V was shortened by 8 bases and J by 3 bases, with 19 bases between the two germline ends. CDR3 region: CASGGVLKGYTEAFF. CDR3 nucleotide sequence: TGTGCCAGTGGGGGGGTCCTCAAAGGGTACACTGAAGCTTTCTTT.

This chain links TRBV20-1 with TRBJ1-6, with 7 positions matching TRBD1. The CDR3 has 14 residues. J gave up 5 bases and V 3 bases, and 4 bases lay outside the gene matches. CDR1 is DFQATT and CDR2 is SNEGSKA in the germline V gene (reference sequence). DNA of the CDR3: TGCAGTGCTAGGGTCGGGACAGATAATTCACCCCTCCACTTT. Its protein is CSARVGTDNSPLHF.

This clonotype showed up many times. The chain carries TRBV5-1 and TRBJ1-1; TRBD1 matches 9 bases. CDR1 and CDR2 (germline): SGHRS, YFSETQ. Trimming at V came to 3 bases and at J to 0 bases, leaving 12 bases not matched to a gene. The CDR3 extends over 18 amino acids. The CDR3 DNA reads as TGCGCCAGCAGCTCGCCTAGGGACAGGGAGCTCATGAACACTGAAGCTTTCTTT. This encodes CASSSPRDRELMNTEAFF.

By share, this clonotype counts as medium-sized. The chain uses TRBV5-1 and TRBJ2-2, with D maybe TRBD1 (5 bases). The CDR3 loop spans 16 amino acids. Trimming stripped 0 bases from V and 2 bases from J, with 11 bases between. The germline V gene has CDR1 SGHRS and CDR2 YFSETQ. This CDR3 reads CASSLEGHRNTGELFF. The CDR3 coding sequence is TGCGCCAGCAGCTTGGAAGGACACCGAAACACCGGGGAGCTGTTTTTT.

This clonotype was observed many times. The genes are TRBV7-9 and TRBJ1-2; D remains unclear. Germline V CDR1 and CDR2: SEHNR, FQNEAQ (reference sequence). The CDR3 runs to 14 residues. V gave up 2 bases and J gave up 7 bases, with 14 bases separating them. This CDR3 reads CASSLYAGLGGYTF. The CDR3 region has the DNA TGTGCCAGCAGCTTATACGCCGGGCTCGGTGGCTACACCTTC.

This clonotype was seen only a few times. The junction departs from germline at one end; a sequencing error may be responsible. CDR3 residues: CASSYGLAGGNEQFF. DNA for the CDR3: TGTGCTAGCAGCTACGGACTAGCGGGAGGCAATGAGCAGTTCTTC. The rearrangement uses TRBV7-7 and TRBJ2-1; 14 bases fit TRBD2. Germline V CDR1 and CDR2: SSHAT, FNYEAQ (reference sequence). This CDR3 has 15 residues.

This clonotype was seen many times. The chain joins TRBV5-1 to TRBJ1-2; no firm D call. V was trimmed by 0 bases and J by 6 bases, leaving 12 bases between them. CDR1 SGHRS and CDR2 YFSETQ come from the germline V gene. The CDR3 loop spans 14 amino acids. The CDR3 coding sequence is TGCGCCAGCAGCTTGGGGGCCGAGGTGAATGGCTACACCTTC. This codes for CASSLGAEVNGYTF.

This clonotype was recorded many times. This rearrangement joins TRBV11-2 to TRBJ2-1, with D unclear. The germline gives CDR1 SGHAT, CDR2 FQNNGV. V lost 0 bases and J 6 bases, leaving 15 bases between the germline ends. This CDR3 spans 16 amino acids. The CDR3 loop reads CASSLDGSSWVNEQFF. The DNA for the CDR3 is TGTGCCAGCAGCTTAGACGGGTCTAGTTGGGTCAATGAGCAGTTCTTC. Full variable domain (missing parts from reference TRBV11-2 and TRBJ2-1): EAGVAQSPRYKIIEKRQSVAFWCNPISGHATLYWYQQILGQGPKLLIQFQNNGVVDDSQLPKDRFSAERLKGVDSTLKIQPAKLEDSAVYLCASSLDGSSWVNEQFFGPGTRLTVL.

This clonotype was observed a few times. This chain uses TRBV7-6 with TRBJ2-3; 11 bases agree with TRBD2. The CDR3 spans 14 residues. With V trimmed by 7 bases and J by 6 bases, 6 bases remained unmatched. The V gene's germline CDR1 is SGHVS and CDR2 FNYEAQ. The CDR3 bases are TGTGCCAGCACCCTCCGGACTAGCGGGGATACGCAGTATTTT. Its protein is CASTLRTSGDTQYF.

This clonotype was recorded a few times. The V call is TRBV7-6, the J call TRBJ1-5, with 9 nucleotides matching TRBD1. The CDR3 covers 14 residues. J gave up 7 bases and V 4 bases, and 5 bases lay outside the gene matches. Germline CDR1 reads SGHVS; CDR2 reads FNYEAQ. CDR3 protein: CASSSDRGVQPQHF. CDR3 nucleotides: TGTGCCAGCAGCTCCGACAGGGGGGTACAGCCCCAGCATTTT.

The rearrangement uses TRBV15 and TRBJ1-5, with 9 bases matching TRBD1. The CDR3 is 16 residues long. CDR1 is LNHNV and CDR2 is YYDKDF in the germline V gene (reference sequence). The trim removed 0 bases at V and 7 bases at J, leaving 7 bases unmatched. CDR3 sequence: CATSRDADRGGQPQHF. The CDR3 DNA sequence: TGTGCCACCAGCAGAGATGCGGACAGGGGTGGCCAGCCCCAGCATTTT.

This clonotype was recorded a few times. The genes are TRBV2 and TRBJ2-7; 8 positions agree with TRBD1. In germline, CDR1 is SNHLY, CDR2 FYNNEI. The length of the CDR3 is 14 residues. Trimming at V came to 6 bases and at J to 5 bases, leaving 9 bases not matched to a gene. CDR3 region: CASSAGGARDEQYF. As DNA, the CDR3 is TGTGCCAGCAGCGCAGGGGGCGCGCGGGACGAGCAGTACTTC.

This clonotype occurred a few times. The gene calls are TRBV10-3 and TRBJ2-2, with TRBD1 matching over 8 bases. CDR3 length equals 14 residues. Germline trimming cut 4 bases from V and 7 bases from J; bases unmatched to any gene: 5. Germline assignment: CDR1 ENHRY and CDR2 SYGVKD. CDR3 protein: CAISAGQENGELFF. In nucleotides, the CDR3 is TGTGCCATCAGTGCGGGACAGGAAAACGGGGAGCTGTTTTTT.